This paragraph covers one T cell receptor (beta chain) sequence. This record belongs to a study of blood T cell repertoires in COVID-19. Turning to the study itself: The origin of the acute and convalescent COVID-19 samples was the United States, Italy and Spain. In each case, the material was cDNA or gDNA derived from T cells, B-cell-depleted T cells, or PBMCs.

V shed 4 bases and J shed 8 bases, with 15 bases lying between them. CDR1 and CDR2 (germline): SGDLS, YYNGEE. This CDR3 is 13 amino acids long. Original processing methods: Reference gene primer amplification gave nucleated cell count estimates. Produced via immunoSEQ multiplex PCR; TCRdb's table is partial and in-frame only. D and trimming were read from the DNA, whereas the V and J calls and clone size are those reported in that table. The sample includes 90,000 or so clones, more than 75% of them seen just once. The chain combines TRBV9 with TRBJ1-1; the D is unclear. This clonotype originated in a human donor in a cohort sampled during active COVID-19. Sequencing used peripheral blood. CDR3 sequence: CASSPRLTVEAFF. In DNA, the CDR3 is TGTGCCAGCAGCCCAAGACTAACCGTGGAAGCTTTCTTT. Using reference TRBV9 and TRBJ1-1 for the parts outside the CDR3, the full variable domain is DSGVTQTPKHLITATGQRVTLRCSPRSGDLSVYWYQQSLDQGLQFLIQYYNGEERAKGNILERFSAQQFPDLHSELNLSSLELGDSALYFCASSPRLTVEAFFGQGTRLTVV.